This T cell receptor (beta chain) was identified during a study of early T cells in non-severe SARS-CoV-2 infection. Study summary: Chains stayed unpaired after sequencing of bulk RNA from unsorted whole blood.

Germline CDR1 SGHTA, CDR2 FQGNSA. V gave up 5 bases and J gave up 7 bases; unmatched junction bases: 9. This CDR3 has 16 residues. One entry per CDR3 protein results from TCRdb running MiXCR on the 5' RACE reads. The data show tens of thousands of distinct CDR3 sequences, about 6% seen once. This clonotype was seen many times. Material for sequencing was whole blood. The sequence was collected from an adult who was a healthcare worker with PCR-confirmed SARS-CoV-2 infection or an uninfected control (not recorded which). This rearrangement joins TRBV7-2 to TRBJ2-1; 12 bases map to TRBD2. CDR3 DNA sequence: TGTGCCAGCAGCCTAAGACTAGCGGGGGTCCTAAATGAGCAGTTCTTC. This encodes CASSLRLAGVLNEQFF.